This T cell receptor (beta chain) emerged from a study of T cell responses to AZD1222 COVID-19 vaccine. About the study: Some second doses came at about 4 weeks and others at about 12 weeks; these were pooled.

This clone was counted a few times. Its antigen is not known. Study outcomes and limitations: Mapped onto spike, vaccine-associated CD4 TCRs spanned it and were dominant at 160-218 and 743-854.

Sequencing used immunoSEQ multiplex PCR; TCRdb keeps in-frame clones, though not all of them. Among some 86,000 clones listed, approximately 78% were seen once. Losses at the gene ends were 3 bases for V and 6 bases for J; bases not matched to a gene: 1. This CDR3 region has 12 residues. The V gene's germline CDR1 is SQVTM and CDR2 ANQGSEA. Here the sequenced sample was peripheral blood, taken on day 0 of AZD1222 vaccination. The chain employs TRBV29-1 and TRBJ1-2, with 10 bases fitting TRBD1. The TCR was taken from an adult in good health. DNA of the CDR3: TGCAGCGTTGAGGGACAGGGGAATGGCTACACCTTC. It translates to CSVEGQGNGYTF.